These T cell receptor beta chains were read from a single sample in a study of blood T cell repertoires in COVID-19. The method was immunoSEQ multiplex PCR; TCRdb's version includes in-frame clones alone and lacks a portion of them. The sample contains roughly 110,000 clones, roughly two thirds of which appear only once. The source material was peripheral blood. The receptors here all came from a human donor with acute or convalescent COVID-19. The donor label of this sample is uncertain. Both conserved end residues are part of each CDR3. Each record gives: J gene, V gene, CDR3 protein.

TRBJ1-2	TRBV18	CASSGSQGADGYTF
TRBJ1-5	TRBV2	CASSATDNQPQHF
TRBJ2-1	TRBV14	CASSHFDRDEQFF
TRBJ2-5	TRBV2	CASSEDYRKETQYF
TRBJ2-3	TRBV4-2	CASSQVRTGTTDTQYF
TRBJ2-1	TRBV19	CATSPNSYNEQFF
TRBJ2-5	TRBV9	CASSVGGDQVTQYF
TRBJ2-3	TRBV12-3/TRBV12-4	CASSATLPGTQYF
TRBJ1-2	TRBV7-3	CASSPSPAYGYTF
TRBJ2-1	TRBV3-1/TRBV3-2	CASSHFRGGIGEQFF
TRBJ2-1	TRBV21-1	CASSSPPGTGESFDEQFF
TRBJ2-2	TRBV19	CASSIYPGELFF
TRBJ1-3	TRBV30	CAWSEGTGPSRTIYF
TRBJ2-5	TRBV12-5	CASGLAGSETQYF
TRBJ1-6	TRBV28	CASTTGQGHSYLHF
TRBJ1-2	TRBV5-1	CASSRTLGGNTSVGYGYTF
TRBJ1-1	TRBV18	CASSAQGYDEAFF
TRBJ2-2	TRBV10-1	CASSELKGHQVTGELFF
TRBJ1-6	TRBV29-1	CSVDINPFTGSPLHF
TRBJ2-1	TRBV27	CASSFSTGSSYNEQFF
TRBJ1-5	TRBV2	CASSEQFSNQPQHF
TRBJ2-5	TRBV5-5	CASTRGGRQETQYF
TRBJ1-6	TRBV6-5	CASRTDTGGGSPLHF
TRBJ1-3	TRBV7-2	CASSQTGSPGNTIYF
TRBJ1-6	TRBV25-1	CASSEAGGLGNSPLHF
TRBJ2-7	TRBV12-3/TRBV12-4	CASSFGLSYEQYF
TRBJ2-3	TRBV4-1	CASSSPKAGGVTDTQYF
TRBJ1-1	TRBV19	CASSSPRTGIGTEAFF
TRBJ2-3	TRBV12-5	CASGPHSALAGGRTDTQYF
TRBJ2-3	TRBV27	CASSFGPSGGTDTQYF
TRBJ2-2	TRBV5-1	CASSTRRLNTGELFF
TRBJ1-1	TRBV2	CASTPRGAGNTEAFF
TRBJ1-3	TRBV3-1/TRBV3-2	CASSQAGSSGNTIYF
TRBJ2-6	TRBV21-1	CASSLRGDRGLSGANVLTF
TRBJ1-5	TRBV6-5	CASSLTEWQPQHF
TRBJ1-2	TRBV7-2	CASSPTRVSYGYTF
TRBJ1-1	TRBV5-1	CASSLEGVYTEAFF
TRBJ2-6	TRBV28	CASSPRQGVRANVLTF
TRBJ1-2	TRBV5-5	CASSLEQSYGYTF
TRBJ1-6	TRBV7-2	CASSIQGASSPLHF
TRBJ1-1	TRBV6-1	CASSEVFRGGWAFF
TRBJ1-2	TRBV18	CASSWTGSYYGYTF
TRBJ1-1	TRBV3-1/TRBV3-2	CASSYNRGVTEAFF
TRBJ1-5	TRBV19	CASSIGQSNQPQHF